Listed here are 29 T cell receptor beta chains from one sample, sequenced in a study of graft-versus-host responses after intestinal transplantation. Assay used: immunoSEQ multiplex PCR; TCRdb lists only in-frame clones, some missing. Altogether about 40,000 clones are present, 85% to 95% being singletons, with the ten largest covering about 3.6%. The sample consisted of PBMCs, taken 734 days after intestinal transplantation. Receptor source: a human patient who received an intestinal transplant, so some T cells may come from the graft donor.

The chain employs TRBV2 and TRBJ2-1, with 7 bases fitting TRBD2. The germline CDR1 and CDR2 sequences are SNHLY and FYNNEI. This CDR3 spans 15 amino acids. J lost 3 bases, V lost 2 bases, and 4 bases had no gene match. CDR3 loop: CASSETVAGYNEQFF. The CDR3, as DNA: TGTGCCAGCAGTGAAACGGTAGCGGGCTACAATGAGCAGTTCTTC.

The chain links TRBV7-9 to TRBJ2-5, with D tentatively TRBD2 (6 bases). Trimming removed 5 bases from V and 3 bases from J, with 16 bases in between. Germline values: CDR1 SEHNR, CDR2 FQNEAQ (reference sequence). CDR3 length: 15 residues. This chain's CDR3 is CASSPSGRREETQYF. CDR3 nucleotide sequence: TGTGCCAGCAGCCCCAGCGGGCGCAGGGAAGAGACCCAGTACTTC.

V usage is TRBV11-2 and J usage is TRBJ1-4; no firm D call. The V end lost 2 bases, the J end lost 0 bases, and 7 bases lay between the germline ends. Germline assignment: CDR1 SGHAT and CDR2 FQNNGV. There are 15 residues in the CDR3. CDR3 amino acids: CASSLQSATNEKLFF. The CDR3 DNA is TGTGCCAGCAGCTTACAATCTGCAACTAATGAAAAACTGTTTTTT.

This sequence joins TRBV6-6 and TRBJ1-1; 7 bases match TRBD1. This CDR3 has 13 amino acids. Trimming at V came to 6 bases and at J to 0 bases, leaving 1 base not matched to a gene. Germline V CDR1 and CDR2: MNHNY, SVGAGI (reference sequence). As DNA, the CDR3 is TGTGCCAGCAGACAGGGGATGAACACTGAAGCTTTCTTT. Its protein product is CASRQGMNTEAFF.

The chain employs TRBV5-4 and TRBJ1-1, with no clear D. The CDR3 is 13 residues long. Germline lookup yields CDR1 SGHNT and CDR2 YYREEE (reference sequence). The germline V and J ends were trimmed by 4 bases and 5 bases, with 12 bases remaining between them. CDR3 nucleotides: TGTGCCAGCAGCCCCGATGGGGAGACTGAAGCTTTCTTT. Residues: CASSPDGETEAFF. Full variable domain (remainder filled in from reference TRBV5-4 and TRBJ1-1): ETGVTQSPTHLIKTRGQQVTLRCSSQSGHNTVSWYQQALGQGPQFIFQYYREEENGRGNFPPRFSGLQFPNYSSELNVNALELDDSALYLCASSPDGETEAFFGQGTRLTVV.

J is TRBJ2-7 and V is TRBV15; perhaps TRBD1 as D (7 bases). This CDR3 has 15 residues. V was shortened by 1 base and J by 6 bases, with 16 bases between the two germline ends. The germline CDR1 and CDR2 sequences are LNHNV and YYDKDF (reference sequence). The CDR3 DNA is TGTGCCACCAGCAGAGGAGACAGGGACTTTGGCGAGCAGTACTTC. Its protein product is CATSRGDRDFGEQYF.

V gene TRBV4-1 combines with J gene TRBJ1-4; no clear D. Trimming left V 3 bases short and J 8 bases short, with 16 bases between. The CDR3 has 15 residues. The germline gives CDR1 MGHRA, CDR2 YSYEKL. The CDR3 reads CASSHGVGRGEKLFF. The CDR3 nucleotides are TGCGCCAGCAGCCATGGGGTGGGTCGAGGGGAAAAACTGTTTTTT.

The chain has TRBV6-5 and TRBJ1-1; perhaps TRBD1 as D (6 bases). This CDR3 has 14 amino acids. Per germline, CDR1 MNHEY and CDR2 SVGAGI. The ends were cut back, 6 bases at V and 6 bases at J, with 17 bases in the middle. CDR3 region: CASSLEGVLAEAFF. The CDR3 DNA follows: TGTGCCAGCAGCCTTGAGGGGGTTCTGGCTGAAGCTTTCTTT.

The V and J genes are TRBV5-6 and TRBJ1-4; D gene ambiguous. The CDR3 contains 14 residues. Germline-derived CDR1 and CDR2 are SGHDT and YYEEEE. Trimming took off 0 bases at V and 7 bases at J, with 10 bases between the two ends. The CDR3 here is CASSLDMAGEKLFF. The CDR3 nucleotides read TGTGCCAGCAGCTTGGACATGGCGGGTGAAAAACTGTTTTTT. The full variable domain, in which reference TRBV5-6 and TRBJ1-4 provide the parts outside the CDR3, is DAGVTQSPTHLIKTRGQQVTLRCSPKSGHDTVSWYQQALGQGPQFIFQYYEEEERQRGNFPDRFSGHQFPNYSSELNVNALLLGDSALYLCASSLDMAGEKLFFGSGTQLSVL.

In its sample, this clone was seen once. J is TRBJ1-1 and V is TRBV5-1; 8 positions agree with TRBD1. V shed 2 bases, J shed 0 bases, and the junction held 12 bases outside the gene matches. This CDR3 has 18 amino acids. Looked up from germline, CDR1 is SGHRS and CDR2 is YFSETQ. This CDR3 is CASSFTGGVSEMNTEAFF. The CDR3 DNA reads as TGCGCCAGCAGCTTTACAGGGGGAGTTTCTGAGATGAACACTGAAGCTTTCTTT. Looking up the rest from reference TRBV5-1 and TRBJ1-1 gives the full variable domain: KAGVTQTPRYLIKTRGQQVTLSCSPISGHRSVSWYQQTPGQGLQFLFEYFSETQRNKGNFPGRFSGRQFSNSRSEMNVSTLELGDSALYLCASSFTGGVSEMNTEAFFGQGTRLTVV.

The chain recombines TRBV19 with TRBJ2-1; weak D call: TRBD2 (6 bases). The CDR3 has 13 amino acids. Trimming removed 6 bases at V and 7 bases at J, with 13 bases between. The germline V gene has CDR1 LNHDA and CDR2 SQIVND (reference sequence). As DNA, the CDR3 is TGTGCCAGTAGCAGGGAGGCACTAAATGAGCAGTTCTTC. It specifies CASSREALNEQFF.

This clone turned up a few times. The chain combines TRBV4-2 with TRBJ1-6, with a weak D call TRBD1 (6 bases). Germline V lookup: CDR1 LGHNA, CDR2 YNFKEQ. Trimming left V 3 bases short and J 9 bases short, with 15 bases between. The length of the CDR3 is 15 residues. CDR3: CASSHNRDMGSPLHF. CDR3 nucleotides: TGTGCCAGCAGCCATAACAGGGATATGGGTTCACCCCTCCACTTT.

This chain uses TRBV28 with TRBJ2-7; 7 bases are a match to TRBD1. The CDR3 loop spans 13 amino acids. From germline, CDR1 is MDHEN and CDR2 SYDVKM. V shed 6 bases and J 2 bases; nucleotides not matched to a gene: 4. DNA of the CDR3: TGTGCCAGCAGCTCGACAGGGACCTACGAGCAGTACTTC. Its protein is CASSSTGTYEQYF.

V usage is TRBV9 and J usage is TRBJ2-7, with D possibly matching TRBD2 (6 bases). CDR3 size: 14 residues. Germline loops: CDR1 SGDLS, CDR2 YYNGEE. V was cut by 4 bases and J by 1 base, with 12 bases left in between. As DNA, the CDR3 is TGTGCCAGCAGCCCCTTTAGCGGTTCCTACGAGCAGTACTTC. Amino acid sequence: CASSPFSGSYEQYF.

V is TRBV12-5 and J is TRBJ2-6; D uncertain. The V gene lost 4 bases and the J gene lost 0 bases, with 13 bases spanning the gap. CDR1 and CDR2 from the germline V gene are LGHNT and FRNRAP. This CDR3 region has 17 residues. The CDR3 reads CASGWVGSSSGANVLTF. CDR3 DNA: TGTGCTAGTGGTTGGGTGGGTTCAAGCTCTGGGGCCAACGTCCTGACTTTC.

The chain joins TRBV29-1 to TRBJ2-7; TRBD1 or TRBD2 may be the D gene (6 bases each). The germline V and J ends were trimmed by 6 bases and 7 bases, with 16 bases remaining between them. Germline V gives CDR1 SQVTM, CDR2 ANQGSEA. The CDR3 runs 12 residues. The chain's CDR3 is CSVGGRDQEQYF. CDR3 bases: TGCAGCGTGGGGGGCAGGGATCAGGAGCAGTACTTC.

The rearrangement links TRBV7-3 to TRBJ1-1, with 7 bases that match TRBD1. Losses at the gene ends were 1 base for V and 4 bases for J; bases not matched to a gene: 9. The CDR3 is made up of 16 amino acids. Germline V gene lookup returns CDR1 SGHTA and CDR2 FQGTGA. The DNA of the CDR3 is TGTGCCAGCAGCTTAAGAAATGACAGGGTCCCCACTGAAGCTTTCTTT. Encoded protein: CASSLRNDRVPTEAFF.

The rearrangement links TRBV10-1 to TRBJ2-1, with TRBD2 matching 10 bases. J lost 6 bases, V lost 3 bases, and 2 bases had no gene match. The germline gives CDR1 WNHNN, CDR2 SYGVQD (reference sequence). The CDR3 contains 14 residues. CDR3 in DNA: TGCGCCAGCAGTGATTGGACTAGCGGCAATGAGCAGTTCTTC. This gives the protein CASSDWTSGNEQFF.

The chain carries TRBV6-5 and TRBJ2-7; no clear D gene. The germline V gene encodes CDR1 MNHEY and CDR2 SVGAGI. The CDR3 is 11 amino acids. CDR3 in amino acids: CAVKARYEQYF. The CDR3 nucleotides are TGTGCGGTTAAAGCGCGGTACGAGCAGTACTTC.

The chain combines TRBV6-1 with TRBJ1-5; D gene ambiguous. The germline V and J ends were trimmed by 5 bases and 1 base, with 9 bases remaining between them. CDR3 size: 14 residues. Germline values: CDR1 MNHNS, CDR2 SASEGT. CDR3 bases: TGTGCCAGCAGTTCAAAACAGAGCAATCAGCCCCAGCATTTT. Encoded protein: CASSSKQSNQPQHF.

The chain employs TRBV28 and TRBJ2-1; perhaps TRBD1 as D (5 bases). The V gene's germline CDR1 is MDHEN and CDR2 SYDVKM. This CDR3 is 14 amino acids long. The V end lost 2 bases, the J end lost 5 bases, and 10 bases lay between the germline ends. The CDR3 region is CASSLTGSDNEQFF. CDR3 DNA sequence: TGTGCCAGCAGTTTAACAGGTTCGGACAATGAGCAGTTCTTC. Looking up the rest from reference TRBV28 and TRBJ2-1 gives the full variable domain: DVKVTQSSRYLVKRTGEKVFLECVQDMDHENMFWYRQDPGLGLRLIYFSYDVKMKEKGDIPEGYSVSREKKERFSLILESASTNQTSMYLCASSLTGSDNEQFFGPGTRLTVL.

The V gene is TRBV6-5, the J gene TRBJ1-2, with 9 bases lining up with TRBD1. This CDR3 has 15 amino acids. Trimming cost V 4 bases and J 8 bases; bases outside gene matches: 11. Germline loops: CDR1 MNHEY, CDR2 SVGAGI. This chain's CDR3 is CASSSPGQGARGYTF. The CDR3 nucleotides are TGTGCCAGCAGTTCTCCGGGACAGGGCGCCCGGGGCTACACCTTC.

This chain joins TRBV2 and TRBJ2-1; a possible D gene is TRBD2 (6 bases). Per the germline V gene, CDR1 is SNHLY and CDR2 is FYNNEI. Trimming stripped 7 bases from V and 8 bases from J, with 12 bases between. The CDR3 is 12 amino acids. The CDR3 protein is CASKGGGYEQFF. CDR3 bases: TGTGCCAGCAAGGGAGGAGGGTATGAGCAGTTCTTC.

The chain links TRBV7-2 to TRBJ2-7; D call uncertain. Trimming took 5 bases from V and 3 from J, leaving 14 bases between them. The CDR3 has 14 amino acids. Germline V gives CDR1 SGHTA, CDR2 FQGNSA. The CDR3 is CASSLSSRRYEQYF. CDR3 sequence (DNA): TGTGCCAGCAGCCTCAGTAGTAGGCGCTACGAGCAGTACTTC.

V and J are TRBV6-5 and TRBJ1-5, with 8 bases matching TRBD1. The V segment lost 6 bases and the J segment 3 bases; nucleotides outside the gene matches: 1. The CDR3 is 13 residues long. Germline V gene data show CDR1 as MNHEY and CDR2 as SVGAGI. Here the CDR3 reads CASRDRDNQPQHF. As DNA, the CDR3 is TGTGCCAGCAGGGACAGGGACAATCAGCCCCAGCATTTT.

CDR3 sequence reads: CASSLDFTSSYEQYF. CDR3 coding DNA: TGTGCCAGCAGCCTGGACTTTACCAGCTCCTACGAGCAGTACTTC. V is TRBV6-1 and J is TRBJ2-7; weak D call: TRBD2 (5 bases). Germline values: CDR1 MNHNS, CDR2 SASEGT. Deletions cut 6 bases from V and 0 bases from J, with 15 bases between. There are 15 residues in the CDR3.

The V call is TRBV5-4, the J call TRBJ2-1, with 7 bases fitting TRBD2. This CDR3 contains 15 residues. J lost 3 bases, V lost 3 bases, and 6 bases had no gene match. Germline lookup yields CDR1 SGHNT and CDR2 YYREEE (reference sequence). CDR3 in DNA: TGTGCCAGCAGCTCGGGGGGAAATGACTACAATGAGCAGTTCTTC. Its translation is CASSSGGNDYNEQFF.

A few counts support this clone. This rearrangement joins TRBV6-5 to TRBJ1-6; D is unclear. From germline, CDR1 is MNHEY and CDR2 SVGAGI. V lost 2 bases to trimming and J lost 7 bases, with 15 bases between them. This CDR3 has 16 residues. CDR3: CASSYTISGRNSPLHF. The CDR3, as DNA: TGTGCCAGCAGTTACACTATCTCGGGTCGGAATTCACCCCTCCACTTT.

The J gene is TRBJ2-5, the V gene TRBV28; 7 bases line up with TRBD1. Germline V gene lookup returns CDR1 MDHEN and CDR2 SYDVKM. The CDR3 spans 13 residues. The J segment lost 7 bases and the V segment lost 6 bases, leaving 8 bases of the junction unmatched. The CDR3 DNA sequence: TGTGCCAGCAGGCATCAGGGGGAAGTGACCCAGTACTTC. Translation gives CASRHQGEVTQYF.